Listed below are T cell receptor beta chains from one sample, sequenced in a study of HIV-infected patients and healthy controls. A single record per CDR3 protein comes from TCRdb applying MiXCR to the 5' RACE reads. The sample includes about 18,000 distinct CDR3 sequences, 9.5% to 15% of them seen just once. The sequencing sample was made of blood. These receptors all come from an adult in good health. The CDR3 runs from the conserved cysteine through the conserved F or W. A D gene is named only where the DNA matches it firmly. Size is omitted from some rows. Given values are once, few, many or a class for expanded clones.

abundance: many
v_gene: TRBV24-1
d_gene: NA
j_gene: TRBJ1-2
CDR3aa: CATSDGIYGYTF
CDR3nt: TGTGCCACCAGTGATGGGATCTATGGCTACACCTTC

abundance: many
v_gene: TRBV4-3
d_gene: NA
j_gene: TRBJ2-7
CDR3aa: CASSQESGAREYEQYF
CDR3nt: TGCGCCAGCAGCCAAGAATCAGGGGCGCGAGAGTACGAGCAGTACTTC

abundance: many
v_gene: TRBV2
d_gene: NA
j_gene: TRBJ2-3
CDR3aa: CASSELDTDTQYF
CDR3nt: TGTGCCAGCAGTGAATTGGACACAGATACGCAGTATTTT

abundance: medium-sized
v_gene: TRBV28
d_gene: NA
j_gene: TRBJ2-4
CDR3aa: CASTNAELAKNIQYF
CDR3nt: TGTGCCAGCACAAATGCAGAATTAGCCAAAAACATTCAGTACTTC

abundance: few
v_gene: TRBV7-2
d_gene: NA
j_gene: TRBJ2-5
CDR3aa: CASSLETQYF
CDR3nt: TGTGCCAGCAGCTTAGAGACCCAGTACTTC

abundance: many
v_gene: TRBV6-5
d_gene: NA
j_gene: TRBJ2-4
CDR3aa: CASSYAHQPNIQYF
CDR3nt: TGTGCCAGCAGTTACGCTCATCAGCCAAACATTCAGTACTTC

abundance: NA
v_gene: TRBV6-2/TRBV6-3
d_gene: TRBD1
j_gene: TRBJ2-7
CDR3aa: CASSDRGSYEQYF
CDR3nt: TGTGCCAGCAGCGACAGGGGCTCCTACGAGCAGTACTTC

abundance: NA
v_gene: TRBV7-9
d_gene: TRBD1
j_gene: TRBJ2-7
CDR3aa: CASSLALGQGYEQYF
CDR3nt: TGTGCCAGCAGCTTAGCGCTGGGACAGGGGTACGAGCAGTACTTC

abundance: NA
v_gene: TRBV30
d_gene: NA
j_gene: TRBJ2-7
CDR3aa: CAWSAFSYEQYF
CDR3nt: TGTGCCTGGAGTGCATTCTCCTACGAGCAGTACTTC

abundance: NA
v_gene: TRBV7-2
d_gene: NA
j_gene: TRBJ2-7
CDR3aa: CASSLHLGAPTEQYF
CDR3nt: TGTGCCAGCAGCTTGCACCTCGGGGCCCCGACCGAGCAGTACTTC

abundance: NA
v_gene: TRBV7-2
d_gene: NA
j_gene: TRBJ1-6
CDR3aa: CASIGTDRMSSYNSPLHF
CDR3nt: TGTGCCAGCATCGGGACGGACCGCATGAGCTCCTATAATTCACCCCTCCACTTT

abundance: many
v_gene: TRBV4-2
d_gene: NA
j_gene: TRBJ2-6
CDR3aa: CASSQGQDSGANVLTF
CDR3nt: TGTGCCAGCAGCCAAGGGCAGGACTCTGGGGCCAACGTCCTGACTTTC

abundance: NA
v_gene: TRBV20-1
d_gene: NA
j_gene: TRBJ1-1
CDR3aa: CSARERQVTEAFF
CDR3nt: TGCAGTGCTAGAGAAAGGCAAGTCACTGAAGCTTTCTTT

abundance: many
v_gene: TRBV27
d_gene: NA
j_gene: TRBJ2-4
CDR3aa: CASSLLGGETKNIQYF
CDR3nt: TGTGCCAGCAGTTTATTAGGGGGAGAAACCAAAAACATTCAGTACTTC

abundance: NA
v_gene: TRBV4-3
d_gene: TRBD2
j_gene: TRBJ2-1
CDR3aa: CASSQEPSGGAHEQFF
CDR3nt: TGCGCCAGCAGCCAAGAGCCTAGCGGGGGGGCACATGAGCAGTTCTTC

abundance: few
v_gene: TRBV25-1
d_gene: NA
j_gene: TRBJ2-6
CDR3aa: CASRESGANVLTF
CDR3nt: TGTGCCAGCAGGGAAAGTGGGGCCAACGTCCTGACTTTC

abundance: few
v_gene: TRBV9
d_gene: NA
j_gene: TRBJ2-1
CDR3aa: CASSVGSASSYNEQFF
CDR3nt: TGTGCCAGCAGCGTAGGATCGGCTAGCTCCTACAATGAGCAGTTCTTC

abundance: NA
v_gene: TRBV12-3/TRBV12-4
d_gene: NA
j_gene: TRBJ1-1
CDR3aa: CASSQQKPNTEAFF
CDR3nt: TGTGCCAGCAGCCAACAGAAACCGAACACTGAAGCTTTCTTT

abundance: many
v_gene: TRBV6-2/TRBV6-3
d_gene: TRBD1
j_gene: TRBJ1-5
CDR3aa: CASSYRTGFNQPQHF
CDR3nt: TGTGCCAGCAGTTACCGGACAGGGTTCAATCAGCCCCAGCATTTT

abundance: NA
v_gene: TRBV6-5
d_gene: TRBD1
j_gene: TRBJ1-2
CDR3aa: CASRKTGGGNYGYTF
CDR3nt: TGTGCCAGCAGGAAAACAGGGGGCGGAAACTATGGCTACACCTTC

abundance: medium-sized
v_gene: TRBV4-3
d_gene: TRBD2
j_gene: TRBJ2-5
CDR3aa: CASSQDQLAGGFLETQYF
CDR3nt: TGCGCCAGCAGCCAAGATCAACTAGCGGGGGGCTTCCTCGAGACCCAGTACTTC

abundance: many
v_gene: TRBV9
d_gene: NA
j_gene: TRBJ1-5
CDR3aa: CASSVGGGGLQEPQHF
CDR3nt: TGTGCCAGCAGCGTAGGCGGTGGAGGCCTCCAGGAGCCCCAGCATTTT

abundance: medium-sized
v_gene: TRBV18
d_gene: NA
j_gene: TRBJ1-1
CDR3aa: CASHANTEAFF
CDR3nt: TGTGCCAGCCACGCGAACACTGAAGCTTTCTTT

abundance: many
v_gene: TRBV10-3
d_gene: NA
j_gene: TRBJ1-1
CDR3aa: CAISESRVRSNTEAFF
CDR3nt: TGTGCCATCAGTGAGTCGAGGGTCAGATCGAACACTGAAGCTTTCTTT

abundance: medium-sized
v_gene: TRBV20-1
d_gene: NA
j_gene: TRBJ2-7
CDR3aa: CSAGGYEQYF
CDR3nt: TGCAGTGCTGGTGGCTACGAGCAGTACTTC

abundance: many
v_gene: TRBV4-2
d_gene: TRBD1
j_gene: TRBJ2-7
CDR3aa: CASSLSTGKNYEQYF
CDR3nt: TGTGCCAGCAGCCTTTCGACAGGGAAGAACTACGAGCAGTACTTC

abundance: many
v_gene: TRBV28
d_gene: NA
j_gene: TRBJ1-6
CDR3aa: CASSSFPPQTADYSPLHF
CDR3nt: TGTGCCAGCAGTTCTTTCCCCCCCCAGACAGCCGATTATTCACCCCTCCACTTT

abundance: many
v_gene: TRBV29-1
d_gene: TRBD1
j_gene: TRBJ2-3
CDR3aa: CSERQGSTDTQYF
CDR3nt: TGCAGCGAAAGACAGGGGTCCACAGATACGCAGTATTTT

abundance: few
v_gene: TRBV5-1
d_gene: TRBD1
j_gene: TRBJ2-7
CDR3aa: CASSLGQGYNEQYF
CDR3nt: TGCGCCAGCAGCTTGGGACAGGGTTATAACGAGCAGTACTTC